Each of the 7 T cell receptor beta chains below was sequenced from the same sample in a study of T cell repertoires in cytomegalovirus infection (dated by TCRdb to about 2019). The sample's treatment or condition label is to be understood as: in vitro stimulation with specific CMV peptide epitopes to enrich CMV-specific T cells. For these TCRs, the target antigens are not known. Sequencing took place on an Illumina HiSeq 1500. TCRdb handled the public reads itself, with Q25 trimming in fastp and clone calling in MiXCR, and kept productive beta chains. One record per CDR3 amino acid sequence lists the most common genes and DNA. Here the sample has about 470,000 distinct CDR3 sequences; about two fifths occur a single time. 43% of the sample is in the top ten clones. This sample comprised cultured PBMCs, obtained from culture after CMV antigen stimulation. The receptors stem from a human donor in good health (CMV status not recorded). Some clones in this sample may be carry-over from other donors' samples.

Written as DNA, the CDR3 is TGTGCCAGCAGCTTAGTAGGACACACAGATACGCAGTATTTT. Residues: CASSLVGHTDTQYF. The chain couples TRBV7-6 to TRBJ2-3, with a weak D call TRBD1 (5 bases). The V gene's germline CDR1 is SGHVS and CDR2 FNYEAQ. The CDR3 totals 14 residues. The V end was cut by 1 base, the J end by 2 bases, with 7 bases between.

V and J are TRBV5-1 and TRBJ2-1; D unresolved. Germline V gene lookup returns CDR1 SGHRS and CDR2 YFSETQ. This CDR3 has 13 residues. Trimming removed 0 bases at V and 6 bases at J, with 7 bases between. For the CDR3, the DNA is TGCGCCAGCAGCTTGGAGGTTGGCAATGAGCAGTTCTTC. Protein product: CASSLEVGNEQFF.

The chain uses TRBV7-6 and TRBJ2-5; unclear D gene. CDR1 and CDR2 from the germline V gene are SGHVS and FNYEAQ. The CDR3 covers 14 residues. V was cut by 2 bases and J by 4 bases, with 11 bases left in between. CDR3 residues: CASSLRSRRETQYF. In DNA form, the CDR3 reads TGTGCCAGCAGCTTAAGGTCTAGGAGAGAGACCCAGTACTTC.

The rearrangement joins TRBV7-9 to TRBJ2-3, with 7 nucleotides matching TRBD2. Per germline, CDR1 SEHNR and CDR2 FQNEAQ (reference sequence). With 6 bases clipped from V and 10 bases from J, the junction kept 22 bases outside the gene matches. The CDR3 runs to 17 residues. CDR3 residues: CASSPPGRVAVSDAQYF. The CDR3 bases are TGTGCCAGCAGTCCCCCTGGGAGGGTAGCGGTCTCCGACGCGCAGTATTTT.

This clonotype occurred a few times. The chain is built from TRBV7-2 and TRBJ2-5, with 10 nucleotides matching TRBD2. This CDR3 is built from 14 residues. The germline V gene encodes CDR1 SGHTA and CDR2 FQGNSA. The ends lost 4 bases at V and 7 bases at J; junction bases unmatched: 6. CDR3 sequence: CASSSSGGDWTQYF. DNA of the CDR3: TGTGCCAGCAGCTCTAGCGGGGGCGACTGGACCCAGTACTTC.

This chain links TRBV20-1 with TRBJ2-7; 11 nucleotides line up with TRBD2. After removal of 4 bases from V and 1 base from J, the junction contained 3 bases not matched to a gene. Germline values: CDR1 DFQATT, CDR2 SNEGSKA (reference sequence). This CDR3 has 14 residues. CDR3 in DNA: TGCAGTGCTAAGGGGACTAGCGGTTCCTACGAGCAGTACTTC. Amino acid sequence: CSAKGTSGSYEQYF.

Concerning this clonotype itself: A much more abundant neighbour one base away suggests this may be a read error. J is TRBJ1-1 and V is TRBV6-6; D gene uncertain. Germline lookup yields CDR1 MNHNY and CDR2 SVGAGI (reference sequence). The CDR3 is 11 residues long. The V and J ends lost 7 bases and 1 base respectively, with 4 bases between them. The CDR3 is CASKENTEAFF. DNA for the CDR3: TGTGCCAGCAAGGAGAACACTGAAGCTTTCTTT.